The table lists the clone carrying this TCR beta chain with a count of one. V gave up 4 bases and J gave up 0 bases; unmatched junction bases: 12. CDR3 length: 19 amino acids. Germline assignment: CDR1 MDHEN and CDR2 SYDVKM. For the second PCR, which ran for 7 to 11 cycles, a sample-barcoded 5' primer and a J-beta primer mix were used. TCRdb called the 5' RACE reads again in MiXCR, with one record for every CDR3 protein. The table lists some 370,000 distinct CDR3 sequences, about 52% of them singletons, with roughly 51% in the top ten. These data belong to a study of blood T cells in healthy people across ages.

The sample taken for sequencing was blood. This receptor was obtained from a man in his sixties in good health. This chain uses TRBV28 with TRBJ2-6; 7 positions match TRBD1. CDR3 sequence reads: CASSSYRGRSSSGANVLTF. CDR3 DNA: TGTGCCAGCAGTTCTTACAGGGGCCGCTCAAGCTCTGGGGCCAACGTCCTGACTTTC.